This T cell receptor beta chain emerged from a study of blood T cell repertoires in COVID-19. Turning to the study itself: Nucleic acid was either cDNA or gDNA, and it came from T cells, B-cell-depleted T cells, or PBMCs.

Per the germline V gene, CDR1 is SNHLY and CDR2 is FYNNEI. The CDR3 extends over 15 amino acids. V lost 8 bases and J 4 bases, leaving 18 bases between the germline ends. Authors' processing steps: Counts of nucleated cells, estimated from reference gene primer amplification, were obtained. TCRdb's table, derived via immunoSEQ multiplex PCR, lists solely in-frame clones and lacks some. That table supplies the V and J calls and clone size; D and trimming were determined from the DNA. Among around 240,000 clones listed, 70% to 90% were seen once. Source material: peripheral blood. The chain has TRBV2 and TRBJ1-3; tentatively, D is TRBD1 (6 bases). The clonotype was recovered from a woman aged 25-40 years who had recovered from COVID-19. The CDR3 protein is CASVSGTRRGNTIYF. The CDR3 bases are TGTGCCAGCGTCTCTGGGACAAGAAGAGGAAACACCATATATTTT.